This T cell receptor beta chain was identified in a study of T cell clonotyping in hematopoietic cell transplantation. Clones were read by immunoSEQ multiplex PCR, and TCRdb kept only the in-frame ones, dropping some. This sample yields 9,000 to 10,000 clones, of which 70% to 85% are seen a single time; under 60% belongs to the top ten. Germline-derived CDR1 and CDR2 are MGHDK and SYGVNS. The CDR3 consists of 12 residues. Trimming took off 5 bases at V and 1 base at J, with 5 bases between the two ends. The sample here was PBMCs, taken at the time of graft-versus-host disease after allogeneic stem cell transplant. The V and J genes are TRBV25-1 and TRBJ1-1; no clear D. This clonotype was sampled from a male patient aged 60-70 years who had an allogeneic stem cell transplant from an unrelated donor, so the T cells may come from the graft donor. Some clones in this sample may be carry-over from other donors' samples. The CDR3 nucleotides are TGTGCCAGCAGTACAGCGAACACTGAAGCTTTCTTT. Encoded protein: CASSTANTEAFF.